This note documents a single T cell receptor beta chain sequence. Its antigen is as yet unknown. The sample belongs to a study of cytomegalovirus exposure and HLA in healthy donors. From germline, CDR1 is SGHRS and CDR2 YFSETQ. V trimming: 2 bases; J trimming: 4 bases; junction bases outside the gene matches: 3. The CDR3 runs 15 residues. Study conclusions and caveats: Three CMV-associated chains proved CMV antigen-specific in vitro. Serostatus for CMV was the only available immune exposure information.

Vbeta (60) and Jbeta (13) primers were used in the PCR. Sequenced by immunoSEQ multiplex PCR; TCRdb stores in-frame clones only, minus some. The sample contains about 180,000 clones, 70% to 90% of which appear only once. V and J are TRBV5-1 and TRBJ1-3, with TRBD1 matching over 10 bases. The source material was PBMCs. The TCR comes from a woman aged 30 to 39 in good health and CMV-seronegative. In nucleotides, the CDR3 is TGCGCCAGCAGCTTATCGGGACAGGGGGGAAACACCATATATTTT. It yields the protein CASSLSGQGGNTIYF.